This T cell receptor beta chain was retrieved from a study of cytomegalovirus exposure and HLA in healthy donors. CDR1 and CDR2 (germline): SEHNR, FQNEAQ (reference sequence). This CDR3 contains 13 residues. Trimming at V came to 4 bases and at J to 4 bases, leaving 1 base not matched to a gene. In the PCR, 60 Vbeta and 13 Jbeta primers were used. TCRdb's copy holds only in-frame clones and misses some; the assay was immunoSEQ multiplex PCR. The repertoire includes around 130,000 clones, around three quarters of them detected once, and around 1.8% sits in the top ten. The chain is built from TRBV7-9 and TRBJ2-3, with 8 bases that match TRBD1. The TCR was taken from a woman aged 50 to 65 in good health and CMV-seronegative. Specimen: PBMCs. The DNA for the CDR3 is TGTGCCAGCAGCTCACAGGGGGCAGATACGCAGTATTTT. Amino acid sequence: CASSSQGADTQYF.